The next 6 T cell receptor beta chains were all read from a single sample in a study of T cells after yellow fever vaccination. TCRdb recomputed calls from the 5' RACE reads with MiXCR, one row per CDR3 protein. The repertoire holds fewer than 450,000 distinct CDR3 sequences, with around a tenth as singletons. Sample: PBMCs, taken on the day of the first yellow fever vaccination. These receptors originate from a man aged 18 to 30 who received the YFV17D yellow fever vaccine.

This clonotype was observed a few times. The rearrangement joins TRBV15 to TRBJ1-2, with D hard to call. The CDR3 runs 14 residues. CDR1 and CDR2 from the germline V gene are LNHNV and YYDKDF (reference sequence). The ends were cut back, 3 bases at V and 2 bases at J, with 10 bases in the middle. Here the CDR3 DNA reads TGTGCCACCAGCAGGCCGGGGAGCAACTATGGCTACACCTTC. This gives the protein CATSRPGSNYGYTF.

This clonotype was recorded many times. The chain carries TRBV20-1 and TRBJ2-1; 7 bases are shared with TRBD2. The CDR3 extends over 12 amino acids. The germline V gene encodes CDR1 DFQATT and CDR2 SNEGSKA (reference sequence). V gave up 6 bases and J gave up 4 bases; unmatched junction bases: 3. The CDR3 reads CSAQREYNEQFF. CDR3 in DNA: TGCAGTGCCCAGCGGGAATACAATGAGCAGTTCTTC.

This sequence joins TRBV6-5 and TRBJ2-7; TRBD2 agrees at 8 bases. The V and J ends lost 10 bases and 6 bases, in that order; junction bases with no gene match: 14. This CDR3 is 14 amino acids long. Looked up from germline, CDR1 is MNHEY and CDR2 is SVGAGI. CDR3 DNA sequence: TGTGCCACCCGGGGGGGGGCAGGGATTTTCGAGCAGTACGTC. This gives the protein CATRGGAGIFEQYV.

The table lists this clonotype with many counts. CDR3 sequence: CASSTSGTSVYTGELFF. DNA of the CDR3: TGTGCCAGCAGCACCTCCGGGACTAGCGTTTACACCGGGGAGCTGTTTTTT. The V and J genes are TRBV7-3 and TRBJ2-2, with 10 positions matching TRBD2. V was pared by 5 bases and J by 3 bases, with 9 bases of the junction left unmatched. The germline gives CDR1 SGHTA, CDR2 FQGTGA. The CDR3 totals 17 residues. Full variable domain (rest looked up from reference TRBV7-3 and TRBJ2-2): GAGVSQTPSNKVTEKGKYVELRCDPISGHTALYWYRQSLGQGPEFLIYFQGTGAADDSGLPNDRFFAVRPEGSVSTLKIQRTERGDSAVYLCASSTSGTSVYTGELFFGEGSRLTVL.

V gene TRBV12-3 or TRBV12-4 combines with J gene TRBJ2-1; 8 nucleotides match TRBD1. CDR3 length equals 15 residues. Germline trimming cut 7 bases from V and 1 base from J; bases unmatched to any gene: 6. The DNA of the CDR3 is TGTGCCAGCACCCTCGACAGGGGTTCCTACAATGAGCAGTTCTTC. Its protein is CASTLDRGSYNEQFF.

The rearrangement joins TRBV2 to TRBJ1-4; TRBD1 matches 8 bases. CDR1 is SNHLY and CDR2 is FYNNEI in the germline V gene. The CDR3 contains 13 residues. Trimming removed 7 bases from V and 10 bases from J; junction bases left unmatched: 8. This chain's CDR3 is CASKTGASGKLFF. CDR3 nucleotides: TGTGCCAGCAAGACAGGGGCTTCAGGAAAACTGTTTTTT.